This T cell receptor (beta chain) was sequenced for a study of T cell changes during pregnancy in multiple sclerosis. CDR1 and CDR2 (germline): SQVTM, ANQGSEA. The V and J ends lost 6 bases and 7 bases, in that order; junction bases with no gene match: 5. This CDR3 spans 12 amino acids. This clone was recorded once. TCRdb's table, derived via immunoSEQ multiplex PCR, lists solely in-frame clones and lacks some. Here the sample spans around 60,000 clones, around 93% being singletons. The chain is built from TRBV29-1 and TRBJ2-1; TRBD1 aligns across 8 bases. This sample comprised CD4+ T cells from peripheral blood mononuclear cells, obtained before pregnancy. This receptor was identified in a female donor with multiple sclerosis, enrolled in a pregnancy study. The CDR3 protein is CSVRQGRNEQFF. The CDR3 DNA is TGCAGCGTCAGACAGGGGAGGAATGAGCAGTTCTTC.